One sample yielded the 19 T cell receptor beta chains listed below, sequenced in a study of blood T cell repertoires in COVID-19. Measured with immunoSEQ multiplex PCR; TCRdb has only the in-frame clones, and not every one. The sample gives around 20,000 clones, about 89% of which show up once; 5% to 6.5% is in the top ten. The sample comprised peripheral blood. These receptors came from a human donor in a cohort sampled during active COVID-19.

The chain couples TRBV28 to TRBJ1-2; the match to TRBD1 covers 12 bases. This CDR3 region has 17 residues. Germline assignment: CDR1 MDHEN and CDR2 SYDVKM. Losses at the gene ends were 7 bases for V and 4 bases for J; bases not matched to a gene: 13. CDR3 in amino acids: CASNPSASGQGAYGYTF. Here the CDR3 DNA reads TGTGCCAGCAATCCTTCGGCTTCGGGACAGGGGGCCTATGGCTACACCTTC.

This chain uses TRBV19 with TRBJ1-1; D is undetermined. The CDR3 runs to 12 residues. V gave up 5 bases and J gave up 4 bases, with 8 bases separating them. Germline V gives CDR1 LNHDA, CDR2 SQIVND (reference sequence). The CDR3 coding sequence is TGTGCCAGTAGTGGGTGGGCCACTGAAGCTTTCTTT. Translation: CASSGWATEAFF.

The count of this clone is one. V gene TRBV6-4 combines with J gene TRBJ2-3, with 8 bases matching TRBD2. CDR3 size: 15 residues. The V and J ends lost 5 bases and 0 bases, in that order; junction bases with no gene match: 4. Germline V gene sequence: CDR1 MRHNA, CDR2 SNTAGT. The CDR3 DNA sequence: TGTGCCAGCAGTTTTACTAGCGGAAGCACAGATACGCAGTATTTT. Protein product: CASSFTSGSTDTQYF.

The chain recombines TRBV5-1 with TRBJ2-7, with TRBD2 identical over 12 bases. Germline V gene data show CDR1 as SGHRS and CDR2 as YFSETQ. J gave up 0 bases and V 4 bases, and 11 bases lay outside the gene matches. This CDR3 spans 18 amino acids. Here the CDR3 DNA reads TGCGCCAGCAGCCAACCGCAGCTAGCGGGAGGGTACTCCTACGAGCAGTACTTC. Protein: CASSQPQLAGGYSYEQYF.

This clone appeared once. This rearrangement joins TRBV28 to TRBJ2-1; TRBD2 matches 10 bases. Germline assignment: CDR1 MDHEN and CDR2 SYDVKM. The CDR3 is 14 residues long. With 7 bases clipped from V and 4 bases from J, the junction kept 4 bases outside the gene matches. The CDR3 coding sequence is TGTGCCAGCACCGGACTAGCGGCTTACAATGAGCAGTTCTTC. Amino acid sequence: CASTGLAAYNEQFF. Supplemented by reference TRBV28 and TRBJ2-1, the full variable domain reads DVKVTQSSRYLVKRTGEKVFLECVQDMDHENMFWYRQDPGLGLRLIYFSYDVKMKEKGDIPEGYSVSREKKERFSLILESASTNQTSMYLCASTGLAAYNEQFFGPGTRLTVL.

The rearrangement uses TRBV4-1 and TRBJ2-5; 8 nucleotides align to TRBD2. In germline, CDR1 is MGHRA, CDR2 YSYEKL. The CDR3 loop spans 16 amino acids. V dropped 3 bases and J dropped 5; count of bases not matched to a gene: 11. The CDR3 coding sequence is TGCGCCAGCAGCCAGGCCCTTGGCACGGGAGGGGAGACCCAGTACTTC. The encoded protein is CASSQALGTGGETQYF.

The chain employs TRBV30 and TRBJ2-1; 15 nucleotides match TRBD2. The CDR3 has 15 amino acids. V lost 3 bases to trimming and J lost 9 bases; unmatched junction nucleotides: 6. The V gene's germline CDR1 is GTSNPN and CDR2 SVGIG (reference sequence). DNA of the CDR3: TGTGCCTGGAGCAGAAAGGGACTAGCGGGAGGTGAGCAGTTCTTC. It is translated as CAWSRKGLAGGEQFF.

The genes are TRBV7-9 and TRBJ2-1; 7 bases align to TRBD2. The ends lost 1 base at V and 0 bases at J; junction bases unmatched: 9. The CDR3 contains 18 residues. Germline CDR1 is SEHNR and CDR2 is FQNEAQ (reference sequence). In DNA form, the CDR3 reads TGTGCCAGCAGCTTAGTAGCTAGCGGCGATAGCTCCTACAATGAGCAGTTCTTC. Translating gives CASSLVASGDSSYNEQFF.

The chain recombines TRBV12-3 or TRBV12-4 with TRBJ2-1; D is ambiguous. V dropped 6 bases and J dropped 3 bases, with 3 bases sitting between them. This CDR3 region has 11 residues. The CDR3 DNA follows: TGTGCCAGCAGACACTACAATGAGCAGTTCTTC. It codes for CASRHYNEQFF.

This chain joins TRBV18 and TRBJ1-1; perhaps TRBD1 as D (6 bases). Between the trimmed V and J ends, which lost 4 bases and 3 bases, there was a span of 12 bases. This CDR3 contains 14 residues. From germline, CDR1 is KGHSH and CDR2 LQKENI. Written as DNA, the CDR3 is TGTGCCAGCTCACGACAGGTCCTTGACACTGAAGCTTTCTTT. Amino acids: CASSRQVLDTEAFF. The whole variable domain, filled in from reference TRBV18 and TRBJ1-1, reads NAGVMQNPRHLVRRRGQEARLRCSPMKGHSHVYWYRQLPEEGLKFMVYLQKENIIDESGMPKERFSAEFPKEGPSILRIQQVVRGDSAAYFCASSRQVLDTEAFFGQGTRLTVV.

V gene TRBV6-5 combines with J gene TRBJ1-1; maybe TRBD1 (6 bases). V lost 6 bases, J lost 6 bases, and 20 bases lay in between. This CDR3 contains 15 residues. In germline, CDR1 is MNHEY, CDR2 SVGAGI. The CDR3 reads CASRLQGDAGSEAFF. CDR3 nucleotides: TGTGCCAGCAGATTACAGGGAGATGCCGGTTCTGAAGCTTTCTTT.

The chain is built from TRBV3-1 (or the pseudogene TRBV3-2) and TRBJ1-2, with D hard to call. CDR3 length: 11 amino acids. The germline gives CDR1 LGHDT, CDR2 YNNKEL (reference sequence). V shed 4 bases and J shed 8 bases, with 8 bases lying between them. The CDR3 protein is CASSRDGGYTF. CDR3 DNA sequence: TGTGCCAGCAGCCGTGACGGGGGCTACACCTTC.

The table lists this clone with a count of one. This chain links TRBV11-2 with TRBJ2-5, with unresolved D. CDR3 length: 16 amino acids. The germline gives CDR1 SGHAT, CDR2 FQNNGV. Between the trimmed V and J ends, which lost 5 bases and 3 bases, there was a span of 19 bases. The CDR3 loop reads CASSPIGTSAEETQYF. CDR3 coding DNA: TGTGCCAGCAGCCCCATCGGTACCAGCGCAGAAGAGACCCAGTACTTC.

The chain recombines TRBV18 with TRBJ1-1; D is uncertain. Germline CDR1 is KGHSH and CDR2 is LQKENI. This CDR3 has 13 amino acids. V was pared by 8 bases and J by 3 bases, with 13 bases between. The CDR3 DNA sequence: TGTGCCAGCACACTCCCGGGGTACACTGAAGCTTTCTTT. Translating it yields CASTLPGYTEAFF.

The chain combines TRBV4-1 with TRBJ2-3, with 7 bases that match TRBD2. The CDR3 covers 15 residues. Trimming cost V 1 base and J 6 bases; bases outside gene matches: 7. CDR1 and CDR2 (germline): MGHRA, YSYEKL. CDR3 nucleotides: TGCGCCAGCAGCCAAGGCTCCGGGACTATTGATACGCAGTATTTT. Translation gives CASSQGSGTIDTQYF.

This chain's CDR3 is CASSQGGNSPLHF. CDR3 bases: TGCGCCAGCAGCCAAGGAGGCAATTCACCCCTCCACTTT. The rearrangement links TRBV4-1 to TRBJ1-6, with D hard to call. V lost 1 base to trimming and J lost 7 bases, with 5 bases between them. The CDR3 runs to 13 residues. From germline, CDR1 is MGHRA and CDR2 YSYEKL.

This rearrangement joins TRBV27 to TRBJ2-1; TRBD2 agrees at 14 bases. The germline gives CDR1 MNHEY, CDR2 SMNVEV (reference sequence). This CDR3 is built from 14 residues. The junction had 7 bases not matched to a gene; V was cut back by 5 bases and J by 13 bases. CDR3 in DNA: TGTGCCAGCAGTAAGGGACTAGCGGGAGTTACCCAGTTCTTC. Its protein product is CASSKGLAGVTQFF.

The V gene is TRBV14, the J gene TRBJ2-5; TRBD2 is a possible D gene (6 bases). V lost 1 base to trimming and J lost 2 bases, with 11 bases between them. The CDR3 spans 15 residues. Germline CDR1 reads SGHDN; CDR2 reads FVKESK. The CDR3 DNA sequence: TGTGCCAGCAGCCAAGGGTCGGGAGCTCAAGAGACCCAGTACTTC. This translates into CASSQGSGAQETQYF.

This clone occurred a few times. The chain recombines TRBV5-1 with TRBJ2-1; 8 nucleotides agree with TRBD2. The CDR3 totals 15 residues. V shed 4 bases and J 5 bases; nucleotides not matched to a gene: 8. Germline V gene data show CDR1 as SGHRS and CDR2 as YFSETQ. Here the CDR3 reads CASSLSSGLDNEQFF. The CDR3 coding sequence is TGCGCCAGCAGCCTCTCTAGCGGGCTCGACAATGAGCAGTTCTTC.